These T cell receptor beta chains were read from a single sample in a study of cytomegalovirus exposure and HLA in healthy donors. TCRdb's table, derived via immunoSEQ multiplex PCR, lists solely in-frame clones and lacks some. The sample includes 130,000 or so clones, around 82% of them seen just once. Sequencing input: PBMCs. These receptors all come from a man aged 18 to 35 in good health and CMV-seropositive. The CDR3 runs from the conserved cysteine through the conserved F or W. A D gene is named only where the DNA matches it firmly. Size is omitted from some rows. Given values are once, few, many or a class for expanded clones.

D,V,J,size,CDR3,DNA
TRBD1,TRBV6-1,TRBJ2-7,NA,CASSRTGFSYEQYF,TGTGCCAGCAGTCGGACAGGGTTTTCCTACGAGCAGTACTTC
TRBD2,TRBV7-9,TRBJ2-5,NA,CASSLGTSGSEETQYF,TGTGCCAGCAGCCTCGGGACTAGCGGGAGTGAAGAGACCCAGTACTTC
NA,TRBV2,TRBJ2-3,NA,CASSRGPGAADTQYF,TGTGCCAGCAGTAGAGGTCCAGGGGCGGCAGATACGCAGTATTTT
TRBD1,TRBV7-9,TRBJ2-5,few,CASSFGRQGQETQYF,TGTGCCAGCAGCTTCGGAAGACAGGGTCAAGAGACCCAGTACTTC
NA,TRBV5-1,TRBJ2-1,NA,CASTPIAGSVGDNEQFF,TGCGCCAGCACCCCAATCGCGGGGTCAGTAGGTGACAATGAGCAGTTCTTC
TRBD2,TRBV11-2,TRBJ2-5,NA,CASSLGTSLETQYF,TGTGCCAGCAGCTTAGGGACTAGTTTGGAGACCCAGTACTTC
TRBD1,TRBV29-1,TRBJ1-1,NA,CSVEDRGRGTEAFF,TGCAGCGTTGAAGATCGGGGCAGGGGGACTGAAGCTTTCTTT
TRBD1,TRBV11-2,TRBJ2-7,NA,CASSLVYRGEQYF,TGTGCCAGCAGCTTAGTGTACAGGGGCGAGCAGTACTTC
TRBD2,TRBV5-6,TRBJ2-1,NA,CASSPRLAGGINEQFF,TGTGCCAGCAGCCCCAGGCTAGCGGGAGGGATCAATGAGCAGTTCTTC
TRBD2,TRBV5-1,TRBJ2-7,NA,CASSLAGGRYWQYF,TGCGCCAGCAGCTTAGCGGGAGGGCGATACTGGCAGTACTTC
TRBD1,TRBV5-1,TRBJ2-7,NA,CASSGEDRGIYEQYF,TGCGCCAGCAGCGGGGAGGACAGGGGGATCTACGAGCAGTACTTC
NA,TRBV2,TRBJ2-1,NA,CASSDQGSYNEQFF,TGTGCCAGCAGTGACCAGGGGAGCTACAATGAGCAGTTCTTC
TRBD2,TRBV4-2,TRBJ2-3,few,CASSQEEREGDTQYF,TGTGCCAGCAGCCAAGAAGAGCGGGAGGGCGATACGCAGTATTTT
NA,TRBV2,TRBJ2-5,NA,CASSGSSVEKTQYF,TGTGCCAGCAGTGGGTCCAGCGTTGAGAAGACCCAGTACTTC
NA,TRBV10-3,TRBJ2-7,few,CAISESDSSYEQYF,TGTGCCATCAGTGAGTCGGACAGCTCCTACGAGCAGTACTTC
NA,TRBV5-6,TRBJ1-1,NA,CASSFGRENTEAFF,TGTGCCAGCAGCTTTGGACGGGAGAACACTGAAGCTTTCTTT
NA,TRBV28,TRBJ2-7,NA,CASSPPWSESGEQYF,TGTGCCAGCAGTCCCCCTTGGAGCGAGAGTGGCGAGCAGTACTTC
TRBD1,TRBV5-5,TRBJ2-7,NA,CASSIWTGAYEQYF,TGTGCCAGCAGCATATGGACAGGGGCCTACGAGCAGTACTTC
TRBD1,TRBV6-1,TRBJ1-4,NA,CASSRVRDRDEKLFF,TGTGCCAGCAGTAGGGTCCGGGACAGGGATGAAAAACTGTTTTTT
NA,TRBV19,TRBJ1-5,NA,CASSLQGRNQPQHF,TGTGCCAGTAGTCTTCAGGGTCGGAATCAGCCCCAGCATTTT
NA,TRBV19,TRBJ1-4,NA,CASSIRGTGTGAPEKLFF,TGTGCCAGTAGTATAAGGGGTACAGGGACCGGTGCTCCCGAAAAACTGTTTTTT
NA,TRBV28,TRBJ1-1,few,CASSLVDSSNTEAFF,TGTGCCAGCAGTTTAGTCGACAGCTCGAACACTGAAGCTTTCTTT
NA,TRBV11-2,TRBJ2-5,NA,CASTSVRMAQETQYF,TGTGCCAGCACCTCCGTGAGGATGGCACAAGAGACCCAGTACTTC
TRBD1,TRBV30,TRBJ1-2,NA,CAWRARQGDSNYGYTF,TGTGCCTGGAGAGCCCGGCAGGGGGATTCTAACTATGGCTACACCTTC